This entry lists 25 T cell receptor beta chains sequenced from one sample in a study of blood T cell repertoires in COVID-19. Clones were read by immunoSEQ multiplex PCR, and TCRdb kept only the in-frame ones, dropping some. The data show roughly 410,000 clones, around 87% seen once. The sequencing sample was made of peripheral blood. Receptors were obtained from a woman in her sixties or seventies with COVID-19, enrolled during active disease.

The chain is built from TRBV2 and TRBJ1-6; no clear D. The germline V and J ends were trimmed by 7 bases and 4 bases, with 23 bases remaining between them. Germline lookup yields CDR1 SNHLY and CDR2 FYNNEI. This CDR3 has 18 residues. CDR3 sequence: CASTRYNANTPYNSPLHF. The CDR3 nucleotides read TGTGCCAGCACGAGGTATAACGCTAATACACCATATAATTCACCCCTCCACTTT.

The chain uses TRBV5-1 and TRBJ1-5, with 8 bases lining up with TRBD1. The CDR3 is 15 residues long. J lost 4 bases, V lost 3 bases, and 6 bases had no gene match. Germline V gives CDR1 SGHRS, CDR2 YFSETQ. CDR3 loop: CASSSGQGENQPQHF. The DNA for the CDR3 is TGCGCCAGCAGCTCTGGACAGGGAGAGAATCAGCCCCAGCATTTT.

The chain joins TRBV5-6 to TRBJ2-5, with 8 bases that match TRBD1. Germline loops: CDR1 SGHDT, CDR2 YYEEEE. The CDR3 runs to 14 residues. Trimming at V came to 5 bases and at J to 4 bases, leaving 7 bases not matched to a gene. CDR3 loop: CASSRTGPGETQYF. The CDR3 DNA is TGTGCCAGCAGTCGGACAGGGCCCGGAGAGACCCAGTACTTC.

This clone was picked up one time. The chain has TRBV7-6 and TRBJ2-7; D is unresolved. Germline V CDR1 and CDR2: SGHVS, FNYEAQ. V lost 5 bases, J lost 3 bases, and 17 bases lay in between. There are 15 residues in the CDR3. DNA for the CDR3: TGTGCCAGCAGCCGATTGACTGATGGAAACTACGAGCAGTACTTC. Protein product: CASSRLTDGNYEQYF.

The CDR3 is CASSEAPGDTF. The CDR3 DNA reads TGCGCCAGCAGCGAGGCTCCGGGGGATACCTTC. The V and J genes are TRBV5-1 and TRBJ1-2; TRBD1 might be the D (5 bases). The germline V gene encodes CDR1 SGHRS and CDR2 YFSETQ. This CDR3 spans 11 amino acids. Trimming took off 4 bases at V and 14 bases at J, with 15 bases between the two ends.

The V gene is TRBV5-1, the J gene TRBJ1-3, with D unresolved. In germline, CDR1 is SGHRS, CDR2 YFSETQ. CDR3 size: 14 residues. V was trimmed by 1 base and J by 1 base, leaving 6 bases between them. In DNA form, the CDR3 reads TGCGCCAGCAGCTTGCCGGGATCTGGAAACACCATATATTTT. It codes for CASSLPGSGNTIYF.

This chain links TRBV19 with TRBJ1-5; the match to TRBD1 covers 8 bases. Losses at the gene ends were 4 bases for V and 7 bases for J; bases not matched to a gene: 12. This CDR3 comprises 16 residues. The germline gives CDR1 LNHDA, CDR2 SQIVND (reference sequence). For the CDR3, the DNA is TGTGCCAGTAGTACCACCCGGGACAGGACAGGGCAGCCCCAGCATTTT. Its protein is CASSTTRDRTGQPQHF.

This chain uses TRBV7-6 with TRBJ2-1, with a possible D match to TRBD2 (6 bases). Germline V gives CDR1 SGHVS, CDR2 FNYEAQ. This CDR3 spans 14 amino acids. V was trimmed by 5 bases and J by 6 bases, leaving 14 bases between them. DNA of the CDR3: TGTGCCAGCAGCCGGAACGAGGGAGGCAATGAGCAGTTCTTC. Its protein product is CASSRNEGGNEQFF.

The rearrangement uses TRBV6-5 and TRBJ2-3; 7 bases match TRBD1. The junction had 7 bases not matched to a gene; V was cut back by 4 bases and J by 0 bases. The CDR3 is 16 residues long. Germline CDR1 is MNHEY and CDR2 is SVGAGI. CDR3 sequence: CASSFGTVLSTDTQYF. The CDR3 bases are TGTGCCAGCAGTTTTGGGACAGTCCTTAGCACAGATACGCAGTATTTT.

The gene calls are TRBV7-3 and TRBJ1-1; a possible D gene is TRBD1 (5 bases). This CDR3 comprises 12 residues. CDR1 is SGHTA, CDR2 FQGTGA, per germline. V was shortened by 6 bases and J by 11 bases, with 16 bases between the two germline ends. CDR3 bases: TGTGCCAGCAGTTCCACTACACGACAGGCTTTCTTT. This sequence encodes CASSSTTRQAFF.

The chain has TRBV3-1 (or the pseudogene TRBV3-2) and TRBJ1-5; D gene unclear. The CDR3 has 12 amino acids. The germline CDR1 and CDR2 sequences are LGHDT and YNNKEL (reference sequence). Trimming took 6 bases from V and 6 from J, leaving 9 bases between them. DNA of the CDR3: TGTGCCAGCAGTACGGGGAGTCAGCCCCAGCATTTT. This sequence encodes CASSTGSQPQHF.

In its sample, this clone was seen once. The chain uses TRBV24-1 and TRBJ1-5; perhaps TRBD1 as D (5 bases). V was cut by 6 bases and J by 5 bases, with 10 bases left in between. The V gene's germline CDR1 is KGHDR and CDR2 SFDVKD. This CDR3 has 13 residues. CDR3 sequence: CATSHQGHQPQHF. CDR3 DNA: TGTGCCACCAGTCACCAGGGTCATCAGCCCCAGCATTTT.

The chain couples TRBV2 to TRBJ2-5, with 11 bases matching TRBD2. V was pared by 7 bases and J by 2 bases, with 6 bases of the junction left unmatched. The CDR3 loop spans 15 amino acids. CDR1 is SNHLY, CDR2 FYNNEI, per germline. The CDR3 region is CASKVASGRQETQYF. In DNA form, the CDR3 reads TGTGCCAGCAAAGTGGCTAGCGGGAGGCAAGAGACCCAGTACTTC.

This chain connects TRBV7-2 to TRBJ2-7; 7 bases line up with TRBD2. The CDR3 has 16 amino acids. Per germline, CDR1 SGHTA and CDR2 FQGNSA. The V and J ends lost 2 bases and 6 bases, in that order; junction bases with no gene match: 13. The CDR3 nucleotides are TGTGCCAGCAGCTTAAGTCGGGGACCTACGGGGGGCGAGCAGTACTTC. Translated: CASSLSRGPTGGEQYF.

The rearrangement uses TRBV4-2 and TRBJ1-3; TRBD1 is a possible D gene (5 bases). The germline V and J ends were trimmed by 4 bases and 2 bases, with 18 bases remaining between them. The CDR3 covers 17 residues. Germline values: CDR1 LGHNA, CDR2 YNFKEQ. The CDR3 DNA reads TGTGCCAGCAGCCCGGGTAGGGGCGGGGGTCCTGGAAACACCATATATTTT. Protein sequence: CASSPGRGGGPGNTIYF.

The CDR3 nucleotides read TGTGCCAGCAGCTACCGGGACAGGGTAATCGGCAACTATGGCTACACCTTC. Its translation is CASSYRDRVIGNYGYTF. The chain carries TRBV5-5 and TRBJ1-2; 9 nucleotides agree with TRBD1. From germline, CDR1 is SGHKS and CDR2 YYEKEE (reference sequence). CDR3 length: 17 residues. V gave up 3 bases and J gave up 2 bases; unmatched junction bases: 11.

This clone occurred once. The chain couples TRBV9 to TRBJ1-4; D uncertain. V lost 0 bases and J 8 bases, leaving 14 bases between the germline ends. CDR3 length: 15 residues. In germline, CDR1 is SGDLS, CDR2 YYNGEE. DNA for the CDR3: TGTGCCAGCAGCGTAGATGGCCACACGAACGAAAAACTGTTTTTT. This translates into CASSVDGHTNEKLFF.

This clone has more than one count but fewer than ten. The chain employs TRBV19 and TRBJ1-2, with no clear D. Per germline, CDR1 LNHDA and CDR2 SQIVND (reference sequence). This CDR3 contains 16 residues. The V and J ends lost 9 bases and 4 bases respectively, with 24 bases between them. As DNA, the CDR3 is TGTGCCAGCCAAACTAGGGAGACTTCCCTACTCTATGGCTACACCTTC. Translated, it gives CASQTRETSLLYGYTF.

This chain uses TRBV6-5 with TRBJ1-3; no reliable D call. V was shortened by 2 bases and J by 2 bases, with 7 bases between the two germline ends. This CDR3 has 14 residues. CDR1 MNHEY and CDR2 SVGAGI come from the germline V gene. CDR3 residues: CASSYEKPGNTIYF. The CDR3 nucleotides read TGTGCCAGCAGTTACGAGAAACCTGGAAACACCATATATTTT.

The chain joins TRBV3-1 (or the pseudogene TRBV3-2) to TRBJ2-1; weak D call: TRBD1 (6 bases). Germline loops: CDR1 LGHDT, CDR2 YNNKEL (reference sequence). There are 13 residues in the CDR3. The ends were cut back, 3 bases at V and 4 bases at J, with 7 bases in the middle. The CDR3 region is CASSHGQYNEQFF. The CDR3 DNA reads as TGTGCCAGCAGCCACGGACAGTACAATGAGCAGTTCTTC.

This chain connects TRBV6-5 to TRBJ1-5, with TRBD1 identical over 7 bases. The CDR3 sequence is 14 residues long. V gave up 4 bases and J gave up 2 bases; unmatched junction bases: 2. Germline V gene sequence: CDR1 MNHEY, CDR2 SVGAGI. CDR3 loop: CASSSGTGNQPQHF. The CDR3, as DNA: TGTGCCAGCAGTTCCGGGACAGGCAATCAGCCCCAGCATTTT.

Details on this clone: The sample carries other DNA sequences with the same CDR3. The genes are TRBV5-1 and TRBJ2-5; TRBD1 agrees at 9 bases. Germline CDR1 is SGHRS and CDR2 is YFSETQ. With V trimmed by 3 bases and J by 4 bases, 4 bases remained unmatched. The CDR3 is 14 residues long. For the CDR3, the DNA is TGCGCCAGCAGCTCCGGACAGGGGCGAGAGACCCAGTACTTC. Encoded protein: CASSSGQGRETQYF.

The chain's CDR3 is CASTKGAGGYNEQFF. DNA for the CDR3: TGTGCCAGCACCAAGGGAGCGGGGGGGTACAATGAGCAGTTCTTC. The rearrangement uses TRBV27 and TRBJ2-1, with 10 positions matching TRBD2. J lost 4 bases, V lost 7 bases, and 7 bases had no gene match. CDR1 and CDR2 from the germline V gene are MNHEY and SMNVEV (reference sequence). This CDR3 is 15 amino acids long.

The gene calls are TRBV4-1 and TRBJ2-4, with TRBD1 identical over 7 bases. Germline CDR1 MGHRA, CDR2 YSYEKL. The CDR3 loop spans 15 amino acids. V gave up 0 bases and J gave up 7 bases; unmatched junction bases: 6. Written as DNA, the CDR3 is TGCGCCAGCAGCCAAGATCCCACAGGGGTCAACATTCAGTACTTC. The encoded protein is CASSQDPTGVNIQYF.

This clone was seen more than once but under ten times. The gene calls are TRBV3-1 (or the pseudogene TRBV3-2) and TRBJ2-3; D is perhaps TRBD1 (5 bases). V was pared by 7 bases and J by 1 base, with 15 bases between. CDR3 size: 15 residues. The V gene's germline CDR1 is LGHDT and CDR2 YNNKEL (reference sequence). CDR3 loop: CASNTLGARTDTQYF. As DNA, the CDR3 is TGTGCCAGCAACACACTTGGGGCGCGCACAGATACGCAGTATTTT.